This T cell receptor beta chain was recorded in a study of cytomegalovirus exposure and HLA in healthy donors. All donors participated as healthy donors of bone marrow. The CDR3 runs 15 residues. Unmatched junction bases numbered 3, after V lost 1 base and J lost 4 bases. Per germline, CDR1 SGHRS and CDR2 YFSETQ. 60 Vbeta and 13 Jbeta primers were used in PCR. Method: immunoSEQ multiplex PCR; TCRdb's copy keeps in-frame clones and lacks some. The data contain around 100,000 clones, approximately 66% of them singletons. The sequencing sample was made of PBMCs. V usage is TRBV5-1 and J usage is TRBJ2-2; TRBD2 agrees at 8 bases. This TCR derives from a man aged 40-55 years in good health and CMV-seropositive. CDR3 bases: TGCGCCAGCAGCTTGTTGGGGACTAGCACCGGGGAGCTGTTTTTT. Amino acids: CASSLLGTSTGELFF.